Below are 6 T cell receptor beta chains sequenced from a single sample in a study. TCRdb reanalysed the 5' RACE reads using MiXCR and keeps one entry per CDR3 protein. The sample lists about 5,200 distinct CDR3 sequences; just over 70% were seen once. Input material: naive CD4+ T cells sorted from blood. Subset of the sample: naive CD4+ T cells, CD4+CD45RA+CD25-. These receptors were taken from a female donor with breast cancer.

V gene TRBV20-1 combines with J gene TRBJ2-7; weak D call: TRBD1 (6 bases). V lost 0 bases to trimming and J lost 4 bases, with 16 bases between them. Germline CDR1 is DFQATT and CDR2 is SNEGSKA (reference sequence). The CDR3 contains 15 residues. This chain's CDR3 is CSARDLGQGFYEQYF. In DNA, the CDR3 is TGCAGTGCTAGAGACCTTGGGCAGGGGTTTTACGAGCAGTACTTC.

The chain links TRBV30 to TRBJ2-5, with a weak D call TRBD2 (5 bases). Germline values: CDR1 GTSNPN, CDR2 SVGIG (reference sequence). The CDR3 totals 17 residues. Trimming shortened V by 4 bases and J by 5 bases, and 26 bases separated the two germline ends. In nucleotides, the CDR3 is TGTGCCTGGACTCGACCACTAACTAGAGCCGTTCTGGAGACCCAGTACTTC. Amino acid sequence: CAWTRPLTRAVLETQYF.

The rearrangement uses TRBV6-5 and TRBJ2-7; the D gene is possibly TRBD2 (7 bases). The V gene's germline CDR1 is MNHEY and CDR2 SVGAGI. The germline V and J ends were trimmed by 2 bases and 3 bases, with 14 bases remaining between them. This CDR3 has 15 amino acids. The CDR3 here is CASSYGGGRHYEQYF. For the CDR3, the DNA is TGTGCCAGCAGTTACGGGGGGGGGCGGCACTACGAGCAGTACTTC.

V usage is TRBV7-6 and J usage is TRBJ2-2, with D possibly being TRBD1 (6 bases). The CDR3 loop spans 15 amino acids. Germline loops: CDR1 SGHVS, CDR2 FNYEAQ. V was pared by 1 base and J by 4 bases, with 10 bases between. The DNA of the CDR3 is TGTGCCAGCAGCTTAGGGGCAGGGGTCACCGGGGAGCTGTTTTTT. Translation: CASSLGAGVTGELFF.

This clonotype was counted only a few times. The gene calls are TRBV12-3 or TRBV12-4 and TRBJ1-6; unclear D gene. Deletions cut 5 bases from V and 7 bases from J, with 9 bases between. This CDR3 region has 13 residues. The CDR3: CASSATGNSPLHF. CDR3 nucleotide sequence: TGTGCCAGCAGTGCAACCGGGAATTCACCCCTCCACTTT.

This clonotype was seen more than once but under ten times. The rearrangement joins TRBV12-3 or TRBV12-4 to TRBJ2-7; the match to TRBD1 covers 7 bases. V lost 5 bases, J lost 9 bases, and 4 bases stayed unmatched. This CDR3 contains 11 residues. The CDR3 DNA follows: TGTGCCAGCAGTATAACAGGGGTGCAGTACTTC. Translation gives CASSITGVQYF.